Below are 17 T cell receptor beta chains sequenced from a single sample in a study of cytomegalovirus exposure and HLA in healthy donors. The PCR was carried out with 60 Vbeta primers and 13 Jbeta primers. Measured with immunoSEQ multiplex PCR; TCRdb has only the in-frame clones, and not every one. Of 180,000 or so clones listed, around three quarters are singletons. The sequenced sample was PBMCs. The receptors stem from a woman in her 30s in good health and CMV-seropositive.

This chain links TRBV6-5 with TRBJ1-3, with 8 bases matching TRBD1. Losses at the gene ends were 11 bases for V and 7 bases for J; bases not matched to a gene: 13. This CDR3 is built from 14 residues. The germline V gene encodes CDR1 MNHEY and CDR2 SVGAGI. In DNA form, the CDR3 reads TGTGCCGGGGACAGGACGGTTCGTCGTAACACCATATATTTT. Protein: CAGDRTVRRNTIYF.

The chain recombines TRBV6-5 with TRBJ2-1, with D hard to call. The CDR3 spans 14 residues. The V gene lost 6 bases and the J gene lost 2 bases, with 11 bases spanning the gap. In germline, CDR1 is MNHEY, CDR2 SVGAGI. CDR3 nucleotides: TGTGCCAGCAGGCCGCGGCGGCCCTACAATGAGCAGTTCTTC. Its protein is CASRPRRPYNEQFF.

This sequence joins TRBV30 and TRBJ2-5, with TRBD2 matching 8 bases. Germline CDR1 is GTSNPN and CDR2 is SVGIG (reference sequence). The CDR3 contains 15 residues. J gave up 2 bases and V 1 base, and 6 bases lay outside the gene matches. CDR3: CAWSDGTRSQETQYF. CDR3 DNA sequence: TGTGCCTGGAGTGACGGGACTAGATCTCAAGAGACCCAGTACTTC.

The J gene is TRBJ1-6, the V gene TRBV19; 7 bases line up with TRBD1. With V trimmed by 6 bases and J by 9 bases, 11 bases remained unmatched. Germline CDR1 and CDR2: LNHDA and SQIVND (reference sequence). There are 15 residues in the CDR3. The CDR3 spells CASRPDRVARSPLHF. CDR3 DNA: TGTGCCAGTAGACCTGACAGGGTAGCGCGTTCACCCCTCCACTTT.

This clone was counted only a few times. This rearrangement joins TRBV2 to TRBJ1-4, with 8 nucleotides matching TRBD1. Germline trimming cut 8 bases from V and 8 bases from J; bases unmatched to any gene: 10. Per germline, CDR1 SNHLY and CDR2 FYNNEI. The CDR3 has 14 residues. This CDR3 reads CASSDLRDREKLFF. CDR3 in DNA: TGTGCCAGCTCCGACCTCCGGGACAGGGAAAAACTGTTTTTT.

This chain joins TRBV25-1 and TRBJ1-2; D possibly corresponds to TRBD1 (6 bases). Trimming took off 1 base at V and 4 bases at J, with 13 bases between the two ends. The CDR3 is 15 residues long. The germline CDR1 and CDR2 sequences are MGHDK and SYGVNS. The chain's CDR3 is CASSELGQPIYGYTF. The CDR3 DNA follows: TGTGCCAGCAGTGAATTAGGACAGCCTATCTATGGCTACACCTTC.

This rearrangement joins TRBV10-3 to TRBJ2-5, with no clear D. The CDR3 is made up of 14 amino acids. The ends were cut back, 4 bases at V and 3 bases at J, with 12 bases in the middle. Germline V gives CDR1 ENHRY, CDR2 SYGVKD. The CDR3 here is CAISAESEEETQYF. Here the CDR3 DNA reads TGTGCCATCAGTGCAGAGTCCGAGGAAGAGACCCAGTACTTC.

This clone appeared a single time. CDR3 sequence: CSVDPRSYNEQFF. The CDR3 DNA follows: TGCAGCGTTGACCCCAGATCCTACAATGAGCAGTTCTTC. The rearrangement joins TRBV29-1 to TRBJ2-1, with D unresolved. Germline CDR1 is SQVTM and CDR2 is ANQGSEA. The V gene lost 3 bases and the J gene lost 1 base, with 7 bases spanning the gap. The CDR3 is made up of 13 amino acids.

This chain links TRBV7-9 with TRBJ1-2; 9 nucleotides line up with TRBD1. The CDR3 has 13 residues. The J segment lost 5 bases and the V segment lost 5 bases, leaving 3 bases of the junction unmatched. Germline V gives CDR1 SEHNR, CDR2 FQNEAQ (reference sequence). CDR3 in DNA: TGTGCCAGCAGCCTACAGGGGGCATATGGCTACACCTTC. Its translation: CASSLQGAYGYTF.

CDR3 amino acids: CASSVEGGTEAFF. The CDR3 DNA reads TGCGCCAGCAGTGTTGAAGGGGGCACTGAAGCTTTCTTT. The V call is TRBV10-2, the J call TRBJ1-1; possible D gene TRBD1, 6 bases. The CDR3 loop spans 13 amino acids. Germline V gene sequence: CDR1 WSHSY, CDR2 SAAADI. With 4 bases removed from V and 4 bases from J, the gap between germline ends came to 10 bases.

A note on this clone: This CDR3 is also generated by other DNA sequences in the sample. The V and J genes are TRBV9 and TRBJ2-7; D might be TRBD2 (5 bases). V dropped 0 bases and J dropped 0 bases, with 10 bases sitting between them. CDR3 length: 15 amino acids. From germline, CDR1 is SGDLS and CDR2 YYNGEE. CDR3 sequence: CASSVGRTASYEQYF. Written as DNA, the CDR3 is TGTGCCAGCAGCGTAGGCCGGACTGCCTCCTACGAGCAGTACTTC.

CDR3 protein: CASSMGQGTYEQYF. The CDR3 bases are TGCGCCAGCAGCATGGGACAGGGGACCTACGAGCAGTACTTC. V is TRBV5-1 and J is TRBJ2-7, with 10 bases identical to TRBD1. The germline CDR1 and CDR2 sequences are SGHRS and YFSETQ. The V gene end was trimmed by 4 bases and the J gene end by 2 bases; junction bases not matched to a gene: 3. The CDR3 is made up of 14 amino acids.

For this clone: The sample holds other DNA sequences that translate to the same CDR3. The chain employs TRBV5-1 and TRBJ1-2; 7 nucleotides line up with TRBD1. The CDR3 totals 14 residues. Germline CDR1 is SGHRS and CDR2 is YFSETQ. Germline trimming cut 0 bases from V and 3 bases from J; bases unmatched to any gene: 2. This CDR3 reads CASSLGQGDYGYTF. CDR3 nucleotides: TGCGCCAGCAGCTTGGGGCAGGGGGACTATGGCTACACCTTC.

This chain links TRBV15 with TRBJ1-2, with TRBD1 matching over 7 bases. Looked up from germline, CDR1 is LNHNV and CDR2 is YYDKDF (reference sequence). This CDR3 spans 17 amino acids. J lost 8 bases, V lost 0 bases, and 15 bases had no gene match. CDR3 region: CATSRDWGQRSRQGYTF. The CDR3 DNA follows: TGTGCCACCAGCAGAGATTGGGGACAGAGGTCGCGGCAGGGCTACACCTTC.

This rearrangement joins TRBV9 to TRBJ1-1; no firm D call. This CDR3 has 12 amino acids. Trimming shortened V by 0 bases and J by 4 bases, and 4 bases separated the two germline ends. Germline V lookup: CDR1 SGDLS, CDR2 YYNGEE. The CDR3 DNA is TGTGCCAGCAGCGTAGTATCCACTGAAGCTTTCTTT. Translating it yields CASSVVSTEAFF.

Written as DNA, the CDR3 is TGTGCCAGCAGTCTAGGGGGCATCACTGAAGCTTTCTTT. Protein sequence: CASSLGGITEAFF. The V gene is TRBV27, the J gene TRBJ1-1, with 7 bases lining up with TRBD1. Losses at the gene ends were 5 bases for V and 4 bases for J; bases not matched to a gene: 4. The CDR3 length is 13 residues. Germline-derived CDR1 and CDR2 are MNHEY and SMNVEV (reference sequence).

The chain is built from TRBV7-6 and TRBJ1-1, with D possibly being TRBD1 (6 bases). Trimming left V 1 base short and J 8 bases short, with 20 bases between. There are 16 residues in the CDR3. Germline CDR1 reads SGHVS; CDR2 reads FNYEAQ. CDR3 amino acids: CASSLVSATGSKEAFF. CDR3 coding DNA: TGTGCCAGCAGCTTAGTTAGTGCAACAGGGTCCAAAGAAGCTTTCTTT. The full variable domain, its missing parts supplied by reference TRBV7-6 and TRBJ1-1, is GAGVSQSPRYKVTKRGQDVALRCDPISGHVSLYWYRQALGQGPEFLTYFNYEAQQDKSGLPNDRFSAERPEGSISTLTIQRTEQRDSAMYRCASSLVSATGSKEAFFGQGTRLTVV.